What follows is one T cell receptor (beta chain) and its context. Its target is unknown. Germline V lookup: CDR1 MNHEY, CDR2 SMNVEV (reference sequence). Between the trimmed V and J ends, which lost 0 bases and 2 bases, there was a span of 16 bases. The CDR3 extends over 17 amino acids. This sample is drawn from a study of siplizumab effects on memory and regulatory T cells. Study-wide points: Naive or memory phenotype assignment was not possible for roughly 75-97% of proliferating CD4+ or CD8+ clones. Few alloreactive clones mapped to unstimulated subsets. Naive T cells looked more diverse than memory cells and looked like major alloresponse contributors. The study did not confirm that proliferating Tregs from siplizumab cultures were suppressive.

Clones were read by immunoSEQ multiplex PCR, and TCRdb kept only the in-frame ones, dropping some. The table lists around 86,000 clones, 94% of them singletons. V usage is TRBV27 and J usage is TRBJ1-1; the D gene is possibly TRBD1 (6 bases). Sequenced material: non-Treg CD4+ T cells sorted from blood. The clonotype was recovered from a human donor in good health. The CDR3 is CASSLSIGGRGNTEAFF. The CDR3 nucleotides read TGTGCCAGCAGTTTATCGATCGGGGGGCGAGGCAACACTGAAGCTTTCTTT.